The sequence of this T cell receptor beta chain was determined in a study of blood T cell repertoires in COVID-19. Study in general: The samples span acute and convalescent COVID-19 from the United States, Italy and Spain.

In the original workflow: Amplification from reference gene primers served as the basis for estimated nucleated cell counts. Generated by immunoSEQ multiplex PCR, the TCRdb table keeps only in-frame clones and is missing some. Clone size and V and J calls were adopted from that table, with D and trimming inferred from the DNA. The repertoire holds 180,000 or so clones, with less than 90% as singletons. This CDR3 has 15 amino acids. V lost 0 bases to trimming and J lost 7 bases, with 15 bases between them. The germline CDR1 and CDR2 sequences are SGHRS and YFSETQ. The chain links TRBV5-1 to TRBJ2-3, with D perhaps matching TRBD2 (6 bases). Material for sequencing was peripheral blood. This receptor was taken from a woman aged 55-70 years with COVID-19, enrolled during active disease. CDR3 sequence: CASSLAGGEGHTQYF. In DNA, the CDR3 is TGCGCCAGCAGCTTGGCCGGAGGGGAAGGGCATACGCAGTATTTT.